This T cell receptor (beta chain) emerged from a study of blood T cell repertoires in COVID-19. Study overall: Spain, Italy and the United States supplied samples that represented acute and convalescent COVID-19. T cells, B-cell-depleted T cells, or PBMCs supplied cDNA or gDNA.

Per the germline V gene, CDR1 is SGHVS and CDR2 is FQNEAQ. The V gene lost 5 bases and the J gene lost 1 base, with 14 bases spanning the gap. The CDR3 is 16 residues long. Original processing notes: Quantification of nucleated cells was approximated via reference gene primer amplification. Profiled with immunoSEQ multiplex PCR; TCRdb holds only in-frame clones, not every one. V and J calls and clone size follow that table, whereas D and trimming were derived from the DNA. The sample includes fewer than 200,000 clones, 77% of them seen just once. This receptor was taken from a man aged 70-80 years with acute or convalescent COVID-19. The sample was peripheral blood. This chain links TRBV7-8 with TRBJ2-2; D remains ambiguous. DNA for the CDR3: TGTGCCAGCAGCCCTACCGAACTCTGGAACACCGGGGAGCTGTTTTTT. Translation gives CASSPTELWNTGELFF. Supplemented by reference TRBV7-8 and TRBJ2-2, the full variable domain reads GAGVSQSPRYKVAKRGQDVALRCDPISGHVSLFWYQQALGQGPEFLTYFQNEAQLDKSGLPSDRFFAERPEGSVSTLKIQRTQQEDSAVYLCASSPTELWNTGELFFGEGSRLTVL.